What follows describes a single TCR beta chain. This CDR3 has 11 amino acids. The V gene's germline CDR1 is SQVTM and CDR2 ANQGSEA. The V and J ends lost 4 bases and 8 bases respectively, with 10 bases between them. Generated by immunoSEQ multiplex PCR, the TCRdb table keeps only in-frame clones and is missing some. The data show roughly 71,000 clones, with approximately 94% seen just once and 0.39% held by the top ten. The sample is drawn from a study of technical replicates of blood from a few donors. Sequencing was performed on T cells isolated from PBMCs. The chain links TRBV29-1 to TRBJ2-3; TRBD2 is a possible D gene (6 bases). The receptor comes from a human donor in good health. The CDR3: CSVGKGLTQYF. CDR3 nucleotides: TGCAGCGTTGGTAAGGGACTTACGCAGTATTTT.